This T cell receptor (beta chain) is from a study of blood T cells in healthy people across ages. Donors ranged from about 6 to 95 years old and were healthy Caucasians in Russia. This CDR3 contains 14 residues. Germline-derived CDR1 and CDR2 are SGHDT and YYEEEE. The V gene lost 4 bases and the J gene lost 8 bases, with 16 bases spanning the gap. This clonotype was seen more than once but under ten times. A second PCR of 7 to 11 cycles used a sample-barcoded 5' primer and a J-beta primer mix. Via MiXCR, TCRdb re-called the 5' RACE reads, giving one row per CDR3 protein. The sample lists 950,000 to 1,200,000 distinct CDR3 sequences; under 40% were seen once.

J is TRBJ2-1 and V is TRBV5-6; D uncertain. The source of this sequence is a man aged 18 to 30 in good health. Sequenced sample: blood. CDR3 bases: TGTGCCAGCAGCCAAGCCTTCTTTTCCTATGAGCAGTTCTTC. It specifies CASSQAFFSYEQFF. The full variable domain, in which reference TRBV5-6 and TRBJ2-1 provide the parts outside the CDR3, is DAGVTQSPTHLIKTRGQQVTLRCSPKSGHDTVSWYQQALGQGPQFIFQYYEEEERQRGNFPDRFSGHQFPNYSSELNVNALLLGDSALYLCASSQAFFSYEQFFGPGTRLTVL.